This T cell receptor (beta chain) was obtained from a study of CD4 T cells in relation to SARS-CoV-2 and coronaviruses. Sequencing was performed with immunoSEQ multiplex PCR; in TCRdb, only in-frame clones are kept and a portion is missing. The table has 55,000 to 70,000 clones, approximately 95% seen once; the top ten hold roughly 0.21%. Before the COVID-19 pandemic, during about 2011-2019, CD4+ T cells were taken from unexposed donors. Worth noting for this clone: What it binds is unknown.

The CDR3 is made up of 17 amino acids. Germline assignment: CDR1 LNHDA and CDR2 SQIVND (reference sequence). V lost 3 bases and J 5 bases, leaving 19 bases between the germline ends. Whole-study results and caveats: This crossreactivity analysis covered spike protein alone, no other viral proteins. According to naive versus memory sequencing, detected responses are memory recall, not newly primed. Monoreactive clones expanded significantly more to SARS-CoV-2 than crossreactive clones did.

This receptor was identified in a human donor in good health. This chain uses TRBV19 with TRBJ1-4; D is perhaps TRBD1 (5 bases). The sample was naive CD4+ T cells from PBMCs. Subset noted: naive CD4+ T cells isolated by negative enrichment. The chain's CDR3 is CASSMGRDSRGNEKLFF. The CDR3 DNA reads TGTGCCAGTAGTATGGGCAGGGATAGTAGAGGAAATGAAAAACTGTTTTTT. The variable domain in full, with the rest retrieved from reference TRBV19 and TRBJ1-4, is DGGITQSPKYLFRKEGQNVTLSCEQNLNHDAMYWYRQDPGQGLRLIYYSQIVNDFQKGDIAEGYSVSREKKESFPLTVTSAQKNPTAFYLCASSMGRDSRGNEKLFFGSGTQLSVL.